This T cell receptor beta chain was recorded in a study of blood T cell repertoires in COVID-19. The protocol was immunoSEQ multiplex PCR, while the TCRdb copy is restricted to in-frame clones and leaves out a portion. The sample consists of 130,000 to 150,000 clones, approximately 84% of them appearing once. There are 15 residues in the CDR3. The germline V gene encodes CDR1 SGHDN and CDR2 FVKESK. After removal of 4 bases from V and 3 bases from J, the junction contained 7 bases not matched to a gene. The TCR originated in a human donor in a cohort sampled during active COVID-19. The chain employs TRBV14 and TRBJ1-1; 8 bases align to TRBD1. The material sequenced was peripheral blood. Written as DNA, the CDR3 is TGTGCCAGCAGCCGGATCGGACAGGGCGACACTGAAGCTTTCTTT. Translated: CASSRIGQGDTEAFF.